This T cell receptor beta chain was captured by sequencing in a study of shared clonotypes between healthy human individuals. Some clones are missing from TCRdb's copy, which holds only in-frame ones; the method was immunoSEQ multiplex PCR. The sample has under 850,000 clones, 72% seen once. The CDR3 is made up of 13 amino acids. Per the germline V gene, CDR1 is SQVTM and CDR2 is ANQGSEA. The origin of this receptor is a woman in her twenties or thirties in good health. The sample was memory CD4+ T cells sorted from blood. The subset denotes: CD45RA-negative fraction. The chain has TRBV29-1 and TRBJ2-5; 11 bases match TRBD2. The closer fit of TRBJ2-7 to the DNA end suggests the J call may be wrong. For the CDR3, the DNA is TGCAGCGTTGTACTAGCGGGAGTCCACGAGCAGTACTTC. Its protein product is CSVVLAGVHEQYF.